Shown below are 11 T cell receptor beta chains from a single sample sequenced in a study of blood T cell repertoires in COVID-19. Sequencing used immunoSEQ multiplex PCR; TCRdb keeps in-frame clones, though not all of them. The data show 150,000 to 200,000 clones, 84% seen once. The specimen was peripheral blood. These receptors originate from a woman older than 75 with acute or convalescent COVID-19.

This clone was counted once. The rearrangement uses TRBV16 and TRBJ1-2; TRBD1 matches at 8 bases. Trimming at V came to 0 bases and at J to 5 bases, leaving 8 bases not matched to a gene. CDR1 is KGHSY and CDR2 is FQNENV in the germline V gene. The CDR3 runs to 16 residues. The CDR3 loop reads CASSQSLGQAFYGYTF. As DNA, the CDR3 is TGTGCCAGCAGCCAATCATTGGGACAGGCTTTTTATGGCTACACCTTC.

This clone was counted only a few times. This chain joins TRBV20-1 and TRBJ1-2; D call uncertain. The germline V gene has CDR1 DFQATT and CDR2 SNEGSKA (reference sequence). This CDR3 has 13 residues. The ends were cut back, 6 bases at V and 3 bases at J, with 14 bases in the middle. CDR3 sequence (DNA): TGCAGTGCCAGTTCTGCTAGCGACTATGGCTACACCTTC. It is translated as CSASSASDYGYTF.

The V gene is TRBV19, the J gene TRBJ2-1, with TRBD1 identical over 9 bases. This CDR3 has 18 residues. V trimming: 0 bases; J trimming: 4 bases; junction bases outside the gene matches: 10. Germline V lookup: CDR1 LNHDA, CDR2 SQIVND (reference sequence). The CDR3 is CASSIDPLQGARYNEQFF. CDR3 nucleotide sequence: TGTGCCAGTAGTATAGACCCATTACAGGGGGCTAGGTACAATGAGCAGTTCTTC.

CDR3 amino acids: CASSLRHGGFTEAFF. For the CDR3, the DNA is TGTGCCAGCAGTTTACGCCATGGGGGCTTCACTGAAGCTTTCTTT. The V and J genes are TRBV28 and TRBJ1-1; D possibly corresponds to TRBD1 (6 bases). Per the germline V gene, CDR1 is MDHEN and CDR2 is SYDVKM. Trimming cost V 2 bases and J 4 bases, with 14 bases left between them. The CDR3 is made up of 15 amino acids.

For the CDR3, the DNA is TGTGCCAGCAGCTTAAGTCCTTTGGCGGGAGGGGCCGAGCAGTACTTC. Protein sequence: CASSLSPLAGGAEQYF. V and J are TRBV7-2 and TRBJ2-7, with 9 positions matching TRBD2. CDR1 and CDR2 (germline): SGHTA, FQGNSA. With V trimmed by 2 bases and J by 6 bases, 11 bases remained unmatched. This CDR3 has 16 amino acids.

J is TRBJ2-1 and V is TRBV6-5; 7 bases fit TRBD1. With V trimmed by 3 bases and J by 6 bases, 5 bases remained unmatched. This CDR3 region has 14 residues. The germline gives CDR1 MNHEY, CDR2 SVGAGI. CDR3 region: CASSYARDSNEQFF. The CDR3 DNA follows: TGTGCCAGCAGTTATGCCCGGGACAGCAATGAGCAGTTCTTC.

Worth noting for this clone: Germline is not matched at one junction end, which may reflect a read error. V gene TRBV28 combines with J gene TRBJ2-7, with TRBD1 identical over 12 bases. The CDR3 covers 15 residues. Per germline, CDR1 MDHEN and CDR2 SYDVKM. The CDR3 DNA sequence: TGCGCCACCGAGGGACAGGGGGCCTTTTTCTACGAGCAGTACTTC. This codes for CATEGQGAFFYEQYF.

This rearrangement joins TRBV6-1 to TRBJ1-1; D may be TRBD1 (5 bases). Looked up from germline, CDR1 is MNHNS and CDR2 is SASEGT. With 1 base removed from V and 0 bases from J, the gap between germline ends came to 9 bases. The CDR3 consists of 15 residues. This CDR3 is CASSEGRGLNTEAFF. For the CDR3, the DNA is TGTGCCAGCAGTGAAGGGAGGGGTCTGAACACTGAAGCTTTCTTT.

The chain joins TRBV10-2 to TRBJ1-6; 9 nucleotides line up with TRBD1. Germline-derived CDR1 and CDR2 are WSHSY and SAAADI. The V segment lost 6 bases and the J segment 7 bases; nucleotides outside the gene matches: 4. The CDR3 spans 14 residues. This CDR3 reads CASRAGTGNSPLHF. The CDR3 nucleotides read TGCGCCAGCAGGGCCGGGACAGGGAATTCACCCCTCCACTTT.

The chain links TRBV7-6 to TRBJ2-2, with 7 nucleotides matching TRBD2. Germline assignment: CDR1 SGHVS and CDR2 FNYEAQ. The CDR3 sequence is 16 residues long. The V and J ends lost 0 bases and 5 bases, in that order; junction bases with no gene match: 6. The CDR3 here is CASSLASWGGTGELFF. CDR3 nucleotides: TGTGCCAGCAGCTTAGCAAGTTGGGGGGGAACCGGGGAGCTGTTTTTT.

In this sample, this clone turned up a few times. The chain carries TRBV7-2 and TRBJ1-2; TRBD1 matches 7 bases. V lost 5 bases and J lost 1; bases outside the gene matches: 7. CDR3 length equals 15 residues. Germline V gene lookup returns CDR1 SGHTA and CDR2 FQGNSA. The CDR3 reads CASSTGQPRNYGYTF. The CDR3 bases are TGTGCCAGCAGCACGGGACAGCCCCGTAACTATGGCTACACCTTC.